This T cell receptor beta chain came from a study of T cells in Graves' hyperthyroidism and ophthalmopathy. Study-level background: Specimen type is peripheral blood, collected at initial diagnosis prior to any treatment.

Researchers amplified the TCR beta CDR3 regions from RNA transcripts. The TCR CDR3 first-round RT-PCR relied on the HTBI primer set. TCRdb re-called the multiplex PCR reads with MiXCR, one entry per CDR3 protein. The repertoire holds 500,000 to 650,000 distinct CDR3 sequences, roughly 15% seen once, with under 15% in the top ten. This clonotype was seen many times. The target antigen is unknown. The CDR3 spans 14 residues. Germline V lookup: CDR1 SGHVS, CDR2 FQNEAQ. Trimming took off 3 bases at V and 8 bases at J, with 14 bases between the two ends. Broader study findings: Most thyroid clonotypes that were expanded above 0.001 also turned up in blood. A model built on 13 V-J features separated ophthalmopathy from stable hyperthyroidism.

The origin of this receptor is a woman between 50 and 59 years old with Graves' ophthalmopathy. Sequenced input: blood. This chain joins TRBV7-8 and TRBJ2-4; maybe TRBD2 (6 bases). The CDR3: CASSFGGVPDIQYF. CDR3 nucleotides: TGTGCCAGCAGCTTCGGGGGAGTCCCGGACATTCAGTACTTC.